This T cell receptor beta chain emerged from a study of T cell responses to AZD1222 COVID-19 vaccine (dated by TCRdb to about 2021). Turning to the overall study: A total of 233 trial participants underwent TCR sequencing, of whom 207 had received two doses of AZD1222 and 26 had received two doses of the MenACWY control vaccine. Trial participants were enrolled by age into 18-55, 56-69 and 70-plus year subgroups, with 148, 28 and 57 TCR-sequenced participants respectively.

Overall study results and their limits: CD4 TCRs associated with the vaccine covered the entire spike protein, and the dominant responses were in regions 160-218 and 743-854. The 56-69-year group was small, and its depth increase did not reach significance, likely because of low power. Reportedly, almost half of the unique spike-specific TCRs recognized epitopes lying outside the regions that are mutated in the B.1.351 and B.1.1.7 variants. Most participants were white British and females outnumbered males, and the authors suggested that clonal diversity may have been underestimated. No day 14 peak-response samples were available, so repertoires were characterized only after the peak T cell response. After two AZD1222 doses, spike-specific TCR breadth and depth were significantly higher than at day 0 and than in MenACWY recipients. Conclusions about previously exposed vaccinees are limited because only 5 or 6 AZD1222 recipients were SARS-CoV-2 seropositive at baseline.

The CDR3 regions of human TCRbeta chains were subjected to immunosequencing. Turning to the authors' computational methods: Repertoire TCRs were matched against a reference library of SARS-CoV-2-specific TCRs generated with the MIRA antigen-specificity platform. Breadth was defined as the fraction of unique TCRs that were SARS-CoV-2-associated. Depth was defined as the fraction of total T cells that were SARS-CoV-2-associated. Using the MIRA data, every spike-specific TCR was mapped to the spike region that the TCR reacted to and assigned to either a CD4 or a CD8 class. Log10-transformed breadth and depth values were compared by one-way ANOVA with Sidak's multiple comparisons tests. TCRdb provides this immuneACCESS table in a form limited to in-frame rearrangements. Some clones are lacking; in checked studies, under half of them reflect an unresolved V gene, and why the rest are absent is not known. That table furnishes V, J and clone size, whereas the DNA furnished D and trimming. The sample table shows approximately 150,000 clones, and 86% are seen once. 5% to 5.5% of the sample is in the top ten clones.

As concerns this clone: No cognate antigen has been identified for it. No base quality values were provided; no much bigger clone lies one nucleotide off.

Per the publication, the time point label means: about 28 days (+/-7) after the second vaccine dose. AZD1222 recipients with second doses at about 4 weeks or about 12 weeks were pooled, because spike-specific TCR depth and breadth did not differ between schedules. Vaccinee samples were obtained from the UK trials COV001 and COV002, which included a single-blind randomized controlled phase 2/3 trial of AZD1222 (ChAdOx1 nCoV-19) in healthy adults. Trial participant PBMC samples were collected at day 0 and day 28 after the second dose for TCRbeta chain sequencing. As encoded in the germline V gene (reference sequence), CDR1 is MNHEY while CDR2 is SMNVEV. From the cysteine up to the phenylalanine, the CDR3 has a length of 14 residues. The read is trimmed to its CDR3 DNA, 42 bases read in frame from base 1. At the junction V is shortened by 1 base and J by 5 bases, with 11 bases in between.

The chain uses TRBV27 and TRBJ2-5; the D segment cannot be called with confidence. The material sequenced was peripheral blood, taken 28 days after the second AZD1222 dose. This receptor was obtained from an adult who received the AZD1222 COVID-19 vaccine. The base sequence is TGTGCCAGCAGTTTATTGGGGTTGGGGGAGACCCAGTACTTC. It translates to CASSLLGLGETQYF.